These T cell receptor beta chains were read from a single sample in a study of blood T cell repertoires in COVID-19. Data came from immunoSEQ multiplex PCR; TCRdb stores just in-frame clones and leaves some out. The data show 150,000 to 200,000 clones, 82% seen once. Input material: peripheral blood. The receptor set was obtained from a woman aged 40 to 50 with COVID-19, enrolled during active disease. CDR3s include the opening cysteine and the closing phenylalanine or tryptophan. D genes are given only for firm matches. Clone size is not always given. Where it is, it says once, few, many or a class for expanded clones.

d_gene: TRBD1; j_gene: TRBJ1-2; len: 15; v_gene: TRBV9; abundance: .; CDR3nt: TGTGCCAGCAGCGTAGGGACAGGGTCCATTTATGGCTACACCTTC; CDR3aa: CASSVGTGSIYGYTF
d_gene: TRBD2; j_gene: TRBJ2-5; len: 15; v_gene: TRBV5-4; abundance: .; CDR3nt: TGTGCCAGCAGCTCTAGCGGGGGGGCCGGAGAGACCCAGTACTTC; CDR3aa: CASSSSGGAGETQYF
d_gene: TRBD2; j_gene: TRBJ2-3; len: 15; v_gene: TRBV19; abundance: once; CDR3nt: TGTGCCAGTAGTATCAACGGGGGGGCGACAGATACGCAGTATTTT; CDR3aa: CASSINGGATDTQYF
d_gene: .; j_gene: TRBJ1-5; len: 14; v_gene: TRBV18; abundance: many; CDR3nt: TGTGCCAGCTCACCACGGACAGCCAATCAGCCCCAGCATTTT; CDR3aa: CASSPRTANQPQHF
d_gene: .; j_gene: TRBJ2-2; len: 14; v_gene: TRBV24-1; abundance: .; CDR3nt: TGTGCCATCGGTCAGAGACAGGACACCGGGGAGCTGTTTTTT; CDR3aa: CAIGQRQDTGELFF
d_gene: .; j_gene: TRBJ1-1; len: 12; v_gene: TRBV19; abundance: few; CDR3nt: TGTGCCAGTAGACAGAGGAACACTGAAGCTTTCTTT; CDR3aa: CASRQRNTEAFF
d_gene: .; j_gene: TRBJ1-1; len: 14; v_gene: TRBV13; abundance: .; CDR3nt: TGTGCCAGCAGCTTAAGGGGGGGCGGCACTGAAGCTTTCTTT; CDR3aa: CASSLRGGGTEAFF
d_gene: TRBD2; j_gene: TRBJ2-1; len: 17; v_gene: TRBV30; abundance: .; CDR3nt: TGTGCCTGGAGCGGAGGACTAGCGGGAGGCTCCTACAATGAGCAGTTCTTC; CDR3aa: CAWSGGLAGGSYNEQFF
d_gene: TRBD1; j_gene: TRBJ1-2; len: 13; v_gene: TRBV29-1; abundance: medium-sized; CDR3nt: TGCAGCGTTTTTCTAACAGGGGACTATGGCTACACCTTC; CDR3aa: CSVFLTGDYGYTF
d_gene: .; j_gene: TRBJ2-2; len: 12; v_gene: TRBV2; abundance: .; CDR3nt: TGTGCCAGCAGTTTTAGTGCCGGGGAGCTGTTTTTT; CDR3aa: CASSFSAGELFF
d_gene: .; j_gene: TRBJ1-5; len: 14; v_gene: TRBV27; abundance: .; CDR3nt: TGTGCCAGCAGAGCGGCATCCCGCAATCAGCCCCAGCATTTT; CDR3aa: CASRAASRNQPQHF
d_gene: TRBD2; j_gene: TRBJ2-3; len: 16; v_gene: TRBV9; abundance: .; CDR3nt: TGTGCCAGCAGCGGGACTAGCGGGCCTCCTACAGATACGCAGTATTTT; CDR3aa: CASSGTSGPPTDTQYF
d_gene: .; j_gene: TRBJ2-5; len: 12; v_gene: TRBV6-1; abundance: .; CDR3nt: TGTGCCAGCAGTGAGCTAGCGCGGACCCAGTACTTC; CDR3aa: CASSELARTQYF
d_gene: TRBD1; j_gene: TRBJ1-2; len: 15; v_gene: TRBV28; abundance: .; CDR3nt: TGTGCCAGCAGAAGGTCGACAGGGTTTCTATTTGGCTACACCTTC; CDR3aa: CASRRSTGFLFGYTF
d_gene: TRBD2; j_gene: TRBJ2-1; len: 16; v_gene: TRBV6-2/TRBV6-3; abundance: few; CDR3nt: TGTGCCAGCAGTTACCTCCCTAGCGGGAAGTACAATGAGCAGTTCTTC; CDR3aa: CASSYLPSGKYNEQFF
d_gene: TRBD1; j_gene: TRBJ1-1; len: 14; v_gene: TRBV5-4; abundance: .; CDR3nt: TGTGCCAGCAGCTCGGGACAGCTAAACACTGAAGCTTTCTTT; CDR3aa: CASSSGQLNTEAFF
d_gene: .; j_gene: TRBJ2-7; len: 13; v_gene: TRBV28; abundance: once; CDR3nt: TGTGCCAGCCTTCTAGAGGGTTCTTACGAGCAGTACTTC; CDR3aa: CASLLEGSYEQYF
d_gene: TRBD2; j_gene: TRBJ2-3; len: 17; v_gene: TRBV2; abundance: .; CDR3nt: TGTGCCAGCAGTGAGCTACTAGCGGGAGTAGGCACAGATACGCAGTATTTT; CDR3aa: CASSELLAGVGTDTQYF
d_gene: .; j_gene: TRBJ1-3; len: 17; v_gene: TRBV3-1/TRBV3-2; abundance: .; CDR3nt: TGTGCCAGCAGCCCCACAGTTGGGTCCCGCAGGGGAAACACCATATATTTT; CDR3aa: CASSPTVGSRRGNTIYF
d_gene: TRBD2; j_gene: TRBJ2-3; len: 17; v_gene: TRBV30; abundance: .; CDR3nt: TGTGCCTGGACGCCTGGGGCTAGCGGGAGGGCCCCAGATACGCAGTATTTT; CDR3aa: CAWTPGASGRAPDTQYF
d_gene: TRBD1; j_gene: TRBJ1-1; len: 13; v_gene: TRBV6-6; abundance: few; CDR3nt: TGTGCCAGCAGGAGGACAGGCCCTCCAGAAGCTTTCTTT; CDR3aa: CASRRTGPPEAFF
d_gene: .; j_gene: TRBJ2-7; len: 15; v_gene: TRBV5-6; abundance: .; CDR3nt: TGTGCCAGCAGCTTGGGGGTGTTCCAGGGACTCGAGCAGTACTTC; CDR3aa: CASSLGVFQGLEQYF
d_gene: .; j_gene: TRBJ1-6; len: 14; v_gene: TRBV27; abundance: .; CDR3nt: TGTGCCAGCAGTTTTGACAAATCCTACTCACCCCTCCACTTT; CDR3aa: CASSFDKSYSPLHF
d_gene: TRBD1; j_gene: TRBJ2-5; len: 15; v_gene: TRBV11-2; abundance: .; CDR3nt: TGTGCCAGCAGCCCCCAGACAGGGAGCGGAGAGACCCAGTACTTC; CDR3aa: CASSPQTGSGETQYF
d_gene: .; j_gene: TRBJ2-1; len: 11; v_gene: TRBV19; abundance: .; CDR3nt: TGTGCCAGTCTAGATTACAATGAGCAGTTCTTC; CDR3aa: CASLDYNEQFF
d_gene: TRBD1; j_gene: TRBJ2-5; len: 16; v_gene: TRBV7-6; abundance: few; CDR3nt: TGTGCCAGCAGCTCGGCGCGAACGACAGGGGAAGAGACCCAGTACTTC; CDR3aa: CASSSARTTGEETQYF
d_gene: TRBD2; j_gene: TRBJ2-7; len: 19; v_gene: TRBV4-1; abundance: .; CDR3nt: TGCGCCAGCAGCCAAGAGGGCGGACTAGCGGGAGGGAATTTCTACGAGCAGTACTTC; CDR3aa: CASSQEGGLAGGNFYEQYF
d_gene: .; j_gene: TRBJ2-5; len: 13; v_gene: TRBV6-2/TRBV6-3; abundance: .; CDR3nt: TGTGCCAGCAGTCGTGCGGAACAAGAGACCCAGTACTTC; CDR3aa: CASSRAEQETQYF
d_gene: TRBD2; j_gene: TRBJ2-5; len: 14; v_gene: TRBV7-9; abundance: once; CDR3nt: TGTGCCAGCAAAAAGCTAGCGGGAGGAGAGACCCAGTACTTC; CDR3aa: CASKKLAGGETQYF
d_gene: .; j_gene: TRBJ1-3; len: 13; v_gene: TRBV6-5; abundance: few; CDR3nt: TGTGCCAGCAGCCAAAAATTGGGAAACACCATATATTTT; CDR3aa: CASSQKLGNTIYF
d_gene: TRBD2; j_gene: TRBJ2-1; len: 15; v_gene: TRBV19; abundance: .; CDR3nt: TGTGCCAGTAGTGCGACTAGCGGGGGGGTTAATGAGCAGTTCTTC; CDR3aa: CASSATSGGVNEQFF
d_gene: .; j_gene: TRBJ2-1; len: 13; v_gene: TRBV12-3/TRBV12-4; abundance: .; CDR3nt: TGTGCCAGCAGCCCGACTAGTTACAATGAGCAGTTCTTC; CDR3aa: CASSPTSYNEQFF
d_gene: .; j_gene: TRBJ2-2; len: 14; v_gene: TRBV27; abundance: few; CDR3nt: TGTGCCAGCAGTCTATCTAGAGTGAGCGGGGAGCTGTTTTTT; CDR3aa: CASSLSRVSGELFF
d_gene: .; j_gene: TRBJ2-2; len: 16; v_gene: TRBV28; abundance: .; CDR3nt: TGTGCCAGCAGTTTCGGACACTCAAAGGGAACCGGGGAGCTGTTTTTT; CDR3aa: CASSFGHSKGTGELFF
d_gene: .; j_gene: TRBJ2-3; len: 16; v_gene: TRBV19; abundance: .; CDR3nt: TGTGCCAGTAACAATCCCCACAACCCACGCACAGATACGCAGTATTTT; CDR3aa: CASNNPHNPRTDTQYF
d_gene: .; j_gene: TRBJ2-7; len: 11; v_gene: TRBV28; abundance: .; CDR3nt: TGTGCCAGCGGTGTCGGCTACGAGCAGTACTTC; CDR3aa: CASGVGYEQYF
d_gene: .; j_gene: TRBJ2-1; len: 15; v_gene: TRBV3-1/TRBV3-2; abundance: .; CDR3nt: TGTGCCAGCAGCCGAGGGAGAGCCGGTAACAATGAGCAGTTCTTC; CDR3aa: CASSRGRAGNNEQFF
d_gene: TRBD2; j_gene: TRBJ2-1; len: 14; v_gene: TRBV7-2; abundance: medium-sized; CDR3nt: TGTGCCAGCAGCTTGGGGACTAGCTTCAATGAGCAGTTCTTC; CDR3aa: CASSLGTSFNEQFF
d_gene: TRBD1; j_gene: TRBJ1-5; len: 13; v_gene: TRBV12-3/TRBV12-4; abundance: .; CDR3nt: TGTGCCAGCAGTTTAGACAGGGGACAGCCCCAGCATTTT; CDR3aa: CASSLDRGQPQHF
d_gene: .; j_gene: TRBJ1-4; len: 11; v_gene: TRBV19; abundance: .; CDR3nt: TGTGCCACCGAGGATAATGAAAAACTGTTTTTT; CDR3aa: CATEDNEKLFF
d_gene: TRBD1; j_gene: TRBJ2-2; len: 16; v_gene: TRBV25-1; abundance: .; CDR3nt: TGTGCCAGCTCTCCCGTCAGGACAGGGGACACCGGGGAGCTGTTTTTT; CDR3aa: CASSPVRTGDTGELFF
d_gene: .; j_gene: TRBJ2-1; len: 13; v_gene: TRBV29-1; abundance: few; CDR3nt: TGCAGCGTTGTTGGGACAGCGGGCAATGAGCAGTTCTTC; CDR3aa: CSVVGTAGNEQFF
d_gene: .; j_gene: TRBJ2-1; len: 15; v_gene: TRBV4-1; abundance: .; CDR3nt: TGCGCCAGCAGCCAAGATCCGGGACTTTACAATGAGCAGTTCTTC; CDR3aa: CASSQDPGLYNEQFF
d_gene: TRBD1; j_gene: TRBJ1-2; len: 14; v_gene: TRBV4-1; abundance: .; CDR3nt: TGCGCCAGCAAGAGGACAGGGCTCAACTATGGCTACACCTTC; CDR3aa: CASKRTGLNYGYTF
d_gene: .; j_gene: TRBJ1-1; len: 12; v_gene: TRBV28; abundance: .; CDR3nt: TGTGCCAGCAGTTTATGGGCCCACGAAGCTTTCTTT; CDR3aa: CASSLWAHEAFF
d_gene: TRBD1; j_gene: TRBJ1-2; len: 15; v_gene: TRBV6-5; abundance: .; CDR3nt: TGTGCCAGCAGTACCCGATATCAGGGGGAATATGGCTACACCTTC; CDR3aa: CASSTRYQGEYGYTF
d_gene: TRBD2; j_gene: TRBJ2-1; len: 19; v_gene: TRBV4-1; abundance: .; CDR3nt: TGCGCCAGCAGCCAAGGGGGACTAGCGGGAGTACGGGTATGGAATGAGCAGTTCTTC; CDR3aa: CASSQGGLAGVRVWNEQFF
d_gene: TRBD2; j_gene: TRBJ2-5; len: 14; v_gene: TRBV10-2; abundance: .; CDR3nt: TGCGCCAGCAGGGGGGAGGGGACCCAAGAGACCCAGTACTTC; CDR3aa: CASRGEGTQETQYF
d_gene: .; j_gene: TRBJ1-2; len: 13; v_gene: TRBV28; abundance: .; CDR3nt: TGTGCCAGCAGTTTAGGGCGGGTCTATGGCTACACCTTC; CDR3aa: CASSLGRVYGYTF
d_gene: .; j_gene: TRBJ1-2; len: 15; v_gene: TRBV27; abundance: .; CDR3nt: TGTGCCAGCAGTTTATCGACCACAGGGCGCTATGGCTACACCTTC; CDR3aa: CASSLSTTGRYGYTF
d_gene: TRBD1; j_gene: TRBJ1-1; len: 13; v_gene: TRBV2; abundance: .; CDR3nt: TGTGCCAGCATCAAGGGGGCAAACACTGAAGCTTTCTTT; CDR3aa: CASIKGANTEAFF